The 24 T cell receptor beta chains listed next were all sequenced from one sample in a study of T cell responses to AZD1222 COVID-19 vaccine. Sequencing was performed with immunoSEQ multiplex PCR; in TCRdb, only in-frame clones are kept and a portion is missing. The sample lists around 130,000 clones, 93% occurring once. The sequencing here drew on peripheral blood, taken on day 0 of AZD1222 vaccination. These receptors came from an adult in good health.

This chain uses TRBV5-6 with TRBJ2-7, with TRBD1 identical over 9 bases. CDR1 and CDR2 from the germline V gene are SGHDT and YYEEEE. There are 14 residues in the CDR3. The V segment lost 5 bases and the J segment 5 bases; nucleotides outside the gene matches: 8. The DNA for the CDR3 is TGTGCCAGCAGATACACAGGGGGCGAGAACGAGCAGTACTTC. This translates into CASRYTGGENEQYF.

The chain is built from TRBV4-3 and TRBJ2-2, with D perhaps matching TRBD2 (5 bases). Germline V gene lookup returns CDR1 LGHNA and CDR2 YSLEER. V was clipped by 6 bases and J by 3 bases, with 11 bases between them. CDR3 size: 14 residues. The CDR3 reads CASRSGVHTGELFF. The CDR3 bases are TGCGCCAGCAGATCCGGGGTGCACACCGGGGAGCTGTTTTTT.

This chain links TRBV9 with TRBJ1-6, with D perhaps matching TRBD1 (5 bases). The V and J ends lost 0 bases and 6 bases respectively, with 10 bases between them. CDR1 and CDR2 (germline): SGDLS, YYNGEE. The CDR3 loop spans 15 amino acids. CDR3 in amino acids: CASSVVGDRNSPLHF. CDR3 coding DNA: TGTGCCAGCAGCGTAGTAGGGGACCGTAATTCACCCCTCCACTTT.

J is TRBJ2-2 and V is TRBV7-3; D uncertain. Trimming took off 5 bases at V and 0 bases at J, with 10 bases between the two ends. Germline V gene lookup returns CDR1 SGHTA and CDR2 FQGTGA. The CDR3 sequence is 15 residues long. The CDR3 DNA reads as TGTGCCAGCAGCCCTTTGGCCTCGAACACCGGGGAGCTGTTTTTT. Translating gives CASSPLASNTGELFF.

The CDR3 loop reads CASSRPLGPLHF. Written as DNA, the CDR3 is TGTGCCAGCAGTCGTCCCCTTGGGCCCCTCCACTTT. V and J are TRBV27 and TRBJ1-6, with D hard to call. CDR3 length: 12 residues. Germline V gene data show CDR1 as MNHEY and CDR2 as SMNVEV (reference sequence). V lost 5 bases, J lost 13 bases, and 12 bases lay in between.

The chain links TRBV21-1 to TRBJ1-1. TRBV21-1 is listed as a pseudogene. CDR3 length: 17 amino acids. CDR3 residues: CASSKESGEPANTEAFF. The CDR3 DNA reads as TGTGCCAGCAGCAAAGAGTCCGGGGAGCCGGCGAACACTGAAGCTTTCTTT.

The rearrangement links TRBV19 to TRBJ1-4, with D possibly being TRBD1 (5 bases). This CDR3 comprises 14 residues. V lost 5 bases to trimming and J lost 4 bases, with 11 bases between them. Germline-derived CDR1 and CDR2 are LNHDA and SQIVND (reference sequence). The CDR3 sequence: CASSGGADNEKLFF. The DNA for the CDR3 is TGTGCCAGTAGTGGCGGGGCAGATAATGAAAAACTGTTTTTT.

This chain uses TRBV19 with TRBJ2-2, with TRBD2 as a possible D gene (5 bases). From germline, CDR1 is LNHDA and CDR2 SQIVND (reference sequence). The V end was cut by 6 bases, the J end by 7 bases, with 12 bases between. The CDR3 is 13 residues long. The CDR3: CASSFRGGGELFF. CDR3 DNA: TGTGCCAGTAGCTTTCGGGGTGGCGGGGAGCTGTTTTTT.

The CDR3 is CASGTRGNTEAFF. CDR3 bases: TGTGCCAGCGGCACCCGAGGGAACACTGAAGCTTTCTTT. The J gene is TRBJ1-1, the V gene TRBV7-6; D is uncertain. The germline V and J ends were trimmed by 8 bases and 1 base, with 11 bases remaining between them. Germline-derived CDR1 and CDR2 are SGHVS and FNYEAQ. The CDR3 sequence is 13 residues long.

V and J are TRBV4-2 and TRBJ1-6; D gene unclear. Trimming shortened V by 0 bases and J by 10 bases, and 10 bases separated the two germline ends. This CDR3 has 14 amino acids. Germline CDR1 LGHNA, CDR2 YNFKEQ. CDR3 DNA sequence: TGTGCCAGCAGCCAAGATTTTATGGACTCACCCCTCCACTTT. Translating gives CASSQDFMDSPLHF.

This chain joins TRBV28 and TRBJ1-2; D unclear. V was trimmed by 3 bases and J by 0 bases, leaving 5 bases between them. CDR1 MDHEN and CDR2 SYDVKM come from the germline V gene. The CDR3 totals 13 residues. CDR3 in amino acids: CASSFQTNYGYTF. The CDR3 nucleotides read TGTGCCAGCAGTTTCCAGACTAACTATGGCTACACCTTC.

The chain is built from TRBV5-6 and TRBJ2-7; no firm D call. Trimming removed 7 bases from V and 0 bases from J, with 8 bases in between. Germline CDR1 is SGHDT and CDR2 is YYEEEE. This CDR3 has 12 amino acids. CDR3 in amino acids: CASGRSSYEQYF. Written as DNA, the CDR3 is TGTGCCAGCGGTAGGAGCTCCTACGAGCAGTACTTC.

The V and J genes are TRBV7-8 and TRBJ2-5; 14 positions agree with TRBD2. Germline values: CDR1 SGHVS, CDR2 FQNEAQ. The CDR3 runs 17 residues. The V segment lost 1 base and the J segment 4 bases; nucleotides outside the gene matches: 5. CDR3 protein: CASSLGGLAGGGETQYF. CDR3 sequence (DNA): TGTGCCAGCAGCTTAGGTGGACTAGCGGGAGGTGGAGAGACCCAGTACTTC.

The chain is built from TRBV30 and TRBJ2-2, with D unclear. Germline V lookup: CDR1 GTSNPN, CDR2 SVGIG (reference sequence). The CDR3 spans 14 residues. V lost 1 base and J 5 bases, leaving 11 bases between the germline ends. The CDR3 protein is CAWSAIVGTGELFF. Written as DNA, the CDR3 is TGTGCCTGGAGTGCTATCGTGGGGACCGGGGAGCTGTTTTTT.

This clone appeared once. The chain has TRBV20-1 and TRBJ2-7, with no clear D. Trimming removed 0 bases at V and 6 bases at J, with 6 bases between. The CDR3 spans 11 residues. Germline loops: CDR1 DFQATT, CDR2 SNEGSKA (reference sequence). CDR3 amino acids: CSAREASEQYF. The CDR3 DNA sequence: TGCAGTGCTAGAGAAGCCAGCGAGCAGTACTTC.

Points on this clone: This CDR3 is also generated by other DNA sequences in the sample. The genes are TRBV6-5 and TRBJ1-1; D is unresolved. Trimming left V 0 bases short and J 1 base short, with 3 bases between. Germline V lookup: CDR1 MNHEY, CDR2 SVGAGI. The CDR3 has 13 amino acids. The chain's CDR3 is CASSYSQNTEAFF. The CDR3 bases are TGTGCCAGCAGTTACTCCCAGAACACTGAAGCTTTCTTT.

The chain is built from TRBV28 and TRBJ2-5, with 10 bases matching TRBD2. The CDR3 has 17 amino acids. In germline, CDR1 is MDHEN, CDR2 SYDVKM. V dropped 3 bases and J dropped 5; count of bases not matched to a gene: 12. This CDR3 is CASSFFSSGREGETQYF. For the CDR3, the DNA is TGTGCCAGCAGTTTCTTTTCCAGCGGGAGGGAGGGGGAGACCCAGTACTTC.

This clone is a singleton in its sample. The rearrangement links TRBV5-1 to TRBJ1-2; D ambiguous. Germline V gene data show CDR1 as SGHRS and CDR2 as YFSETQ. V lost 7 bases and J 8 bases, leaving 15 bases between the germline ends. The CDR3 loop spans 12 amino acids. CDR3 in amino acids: CASRQSGGGYTF. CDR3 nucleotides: TGCGCCAGCCGGCAAAGCGGAGGCGGCTACACCTTC.

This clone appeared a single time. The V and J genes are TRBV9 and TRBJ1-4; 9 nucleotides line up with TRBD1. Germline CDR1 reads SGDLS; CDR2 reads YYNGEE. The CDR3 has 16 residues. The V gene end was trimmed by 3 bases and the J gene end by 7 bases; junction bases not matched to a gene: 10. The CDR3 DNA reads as TGTGCCAGCAGCGAGGGCACCGGGACAGGGACTGAAAAACTGTTTTTT. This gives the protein CASSEGTGTGTEKLFF.

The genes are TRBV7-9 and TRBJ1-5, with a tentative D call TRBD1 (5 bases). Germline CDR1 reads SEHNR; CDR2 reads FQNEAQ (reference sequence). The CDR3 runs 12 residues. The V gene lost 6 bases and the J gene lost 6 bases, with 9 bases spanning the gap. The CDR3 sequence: CASSLGGQPQHF. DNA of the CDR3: TGTGCCAGCAGTCTGGGGGGTCAGCCCCAGCATTTT. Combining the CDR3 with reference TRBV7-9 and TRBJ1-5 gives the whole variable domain DTGVSQNPRHKITKRGQNVTFRCDPISEHNRLYWYRQTLGQGPEFLTYFQNEAQLEKSRLLSDRFSAERPKGSFSTLEIQRTEQGDSAMYLCASSLGGQPQHFGDGTRLSIL.

CDR3 in amino acids: CASSSQAVGYTF. The CDR3 nucleotides read TGTGCCAGCAGTTCGCAGGCTGTAGGCTACACCTTC. The chain recombines TRBV6-2 or TRBV6-3 with TRBJ1-2; no definite D call. Trimming stripped 4 bases from V and 8 bases from J, with 11 bases between. Germline CDR1 MNHEY, CDR2 SVGEGT. CDR3 size: 12 residues.

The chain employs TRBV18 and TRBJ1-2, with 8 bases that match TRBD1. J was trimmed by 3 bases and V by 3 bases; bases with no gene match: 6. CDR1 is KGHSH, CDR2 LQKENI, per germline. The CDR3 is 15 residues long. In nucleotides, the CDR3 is TGTGCCAGCTCACCCCCGGGACAGGTAGACTATGGCTACACCTTC. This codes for CASSPPGQVDYGYTF.

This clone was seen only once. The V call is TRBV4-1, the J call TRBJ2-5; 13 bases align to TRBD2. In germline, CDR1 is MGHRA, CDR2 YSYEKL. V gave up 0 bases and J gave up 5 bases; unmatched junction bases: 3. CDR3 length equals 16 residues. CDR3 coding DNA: TGCGCCAGCAGCCAAGATGGGACTAGCGGGACCGAGACCCAGTACTTC. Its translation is CASSQDGTSGTETQYF.

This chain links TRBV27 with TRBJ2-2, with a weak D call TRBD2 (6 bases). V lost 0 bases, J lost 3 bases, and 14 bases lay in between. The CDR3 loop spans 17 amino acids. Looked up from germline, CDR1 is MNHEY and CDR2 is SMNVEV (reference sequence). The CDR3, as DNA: TGTGCCAGCAGTTTATCACCGGCGGGGCTTCACACCGGGGAGCTGTTTTTT. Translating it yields CASSLSPAGLHTGELFF.